This TCR beta chain was sequenced in a study of OX40 agonist ivuxolimab in advanced cancers. At the level of the study: Patients were infused with ivuxolimab every 2 weeks at 0.01 to 10 mg/kg.

Measured with immunoSEQ multiplex PCR; TCRdb has only the in-frame clones, and not every one. The sample lists some 70,000 clones, roughly 90% occurring once. This CDR3 has 15 amino acids. V gave up 5 bases and J gave up 0 bases, with 13 bases separating them. Per germline, CDR1 SGHAT and CDR2 FQNNGV. Study-wide points: There was clonal expansion of CD4+ and CD8+ blood T cells by week 6 at 0.1 to 3.0 mg/kg.

Regarding this clone: The antigen is unknown.

The material sequenced was CD4+ or CD8+ T cells sorted from blood, taken in a trial of the OX40 agonist ivuxolimab. The TCR sequence derives from an adult with an advanced solid tumor such as melanoma, head and neck, liver or kidney cancer. This chain connects TRBV11-2 to TRBJ1-1, with a tentative D call TRBD1 (5 bases). The CDR3 sequence is CASSPGTLMNTEAFF. The CDR3 region has the DNA TGTGCCAGCAGCCCCGGGACCCTCATGAACACTGAAGCTTTCTTT.